Below are 12 T cell receptor beta chains sequenced from a single sample in a study of blood T cell repertoires in COVID-19. Assay: immunoSEQ multiplex PCR; the TCRdb copy retains only in-frame clones and omits some. This repertoire shows approximately 320,000 clones, about 87% found once; its top ten account for more than 8.5%. The sequenced sample was PBMCs or T cells enriched from blood (not recorded which). Every receptor here comes from a woman under 30 who had recovered from COVID-19.

This chain links TRBV5-6 with TRBJ1-2, with a possible D match to TRBD1 (6 bases). Germline lookup yields CDR1 SGHDT and CDR2 YYEEEE. Trimming left V 2 bases short and J 0 bases short, with 11 bases between. The CDR3 loop spans 15 amino acids. In DNA, the CDR3 is TGTGCCAGCAGCTTCAAGGACAGAACTAACTATGGCTACACCTTC. It is translated as CASSFKDRTNYGYTF. Variable domain in full (rest from reference TRBV5-6 and TRBJ1-2): DAGVTQSPTHLIKTRGQQVTLRCSPKSGHDTVSWYQQALGQGPQFIFQYYEEEERQRGNFPDRFSGHQFPNYSSELNVNALLLGDSALYLCASSFKDRTNYGYTFGSGTRLTVV.

The chain is built from TRBV19 and TRBJ1-4, with 8 nucleotides matching TRBD1. This CDR3 spans 13 amino acids. V was clipped by 6 bases and J by 6 bases; unmatched bases: 3. From germline, CDR1 is LNHDA and CDR2 SQIVND (reference sequence). The CDR3 is CASRSGGYEKLFF. The CDR3 DNA reads as TGTGCCAGTAGATCAGGGGGCTATGAAAAACTGTTTTTT. The full variable domain, in which reference TRBV19 and TRBJ1-4 provide the parts outside the CDR3, is DGGITQSPKYLFRKEGQNVTLSCEQNLNHDAMYWYRQDPGQGLRLIYYSQIVNDFQKGDIAEGYSVSREKKESFPLTVTSAQKNPTAFYLCASRSGGYEKLFFGSGTQLSVL.

The rearrangement joins TRBV28 to TRBJ2-5; a possible D gene is TRBD2 (5 bases). This CDR3 is built from 14 residues. CDR1 is MDHEN and CDR2 is SYDVKM in the germline V gene. The V end was cut by 3 bases, the J end by 4 bases, with 12 bases between. The CDR3 region is CASSLGGWGETQYF. DNA of the CDR3: TGTGCCAGCAGTTTGGGCGGGTGGGGAGAGACCCAGTACTTC.

The chain combines TRBV19 with TRBJ1-4; possibly TRBD1 for D (6 bases). The CDR3 is made up of 16 amino acids. The germline gives CDR1 LNHDA, CDR2 SQIVND (reference sequence). V was clipped by 9 bases and J by 3 bases, with 20 bases between them. In DNA form, the CDR3 reads TGTGCCAGCGGATCACCCACAGGGCGTGCTAATGAAAAACTGTTTTTT. It encodes CASGSPTGRANEKLFF.

A single count supports this clone. The rearrangement joins TRBV4-1 to TRBJ1-5, with D hard to call. With 0 bases removed from V and 0 bases from J, the gap between germline ends came to 6 bases. Germline-derived CDR1 and CDR2 are MGHRA and YSYEKL. The CDR3 has 15 amino acids. CDR3 sequence reads: CASSQDESSNQPQHF. CDR3 nucleotides: TGCGCCAGCAGCCAAGACGAGAGTAGCAATCAGCCCCAGCATTTT.

This chain links TRBV4-3 with TRBJ2-6, with TRBD2 as a possible D gene (7 bases). Germline V gives CDR1 LGHNA, CDR2 YSLEER. Trimming left V 4 bases short and J 2 bases short, with 21 bases between. This CDR3 is built from 19 residues. Written as DNA, the CDR3 is TGCGCCAGCAGCCCTTTGGGGGGGCAGGGCACTACTGGGGCCAACGTCCTGACTTTC. Translated, it gives CASSPLGGQGTTGANVLTF.

In its sample, this clone was seen a few times. CDR3 in amino acids: CASSPAPAEAFF. Written as DNA, the CDR3 is TGTGCCAGCAGTCCCGCCCCGGCGGAGGCTTTCTTT. This chain uses TRBV12-3 or TRBV12-4 with TRBJ1-1, with D unclear. The CDR3 contains 12 residues. Trimming stripped 5 bases from V and 11 bases from J, with 15 bases between.

This clone has just one count. The chain has TRBV13 and TRBJ1-2; D gene uncertain. Germline assignment: CDR1 PRHDT and CDR2 FYEKMQ (reference sequence). Between the trimmed V and J ends, which lost 0 bases and 4 bases, there was a span of 9 bases. The length of the CDR3 is 14 residues. The CDR3: CASSLGSGVYGYTF. In nucleotides, the CDR3 is TGTGCCAGCAGCTTAGGTTCGGGAGTCTATGGCTACACCTTC.

This sequence joins TRBV19 and TRBJ2-2; weak D call: TRBD1 (6 bases). Trimming stripped 1 base from V and 1 base from J, with 13 bases between. The CDR3 is made up of 17 amino acids. CDR1 is LNHDA and CDR2 is SQIVND in the germline V gene (reference sequence). Here the CDR3 DNA reads TGTGCCAGTAGTATAGTGGCCGGGACACTGAACACCGGGGAGCTGTTTTTT. Its translation is CASSIVAGTLNTGELFF.

The CDR3: CASSDIGTGYNSPLHF. The CDR3, as DNA: TGTGCCAGCAGCGATATCGGGACAGGCTATAATTCACCCCTCCACTTT. The chain couples TRBV7-9 to TRBJ1-6; 8 bases are a match to TRBD1. The CDR3 runs 16 residues. The ends lost 5 bases at V and 3 bases at J; junction bases unmatched: 6. Germline V CDR1 and CDR2: SEHNR, FQNEAQ (reference sequence).

The rearrangement links TRBV11-3 to TRBJ2-1; 8 bases agree with TRBD1. V gave up 5 bases and J gave up 0 bases; unmatched junction bases: 6. Germline-derived CDR1 and CDR2 are SGHNT and YENEEA. CDR3 size: 16 residues. The CDR3 region has the DNA TGTGCCAGCAGCCCGGGACAGGTCGTCTCCTACAATGAGCAGTTCTTC. Translated, it gives CASSPGQVVSYNEQFF.

V gene TRBV28 combines with J gene TRBJ1-3, with D hard to call. The CDR3 extends over 14 amino acids. Germline-derived CDR1 and CDR2 are MDHEN and SYDVKM. V was pared by 3 bases and J by 3 bases, with 9 bases between. CDR3 DNA: TGTGCCAGCAGTTTTTCGGGAGGTGGAAACACCATATATTTT. This codes for CASSFSGGGNTIYF.